Reported below is one T cell receptor (beta chain). This clonotype was detected many times. Its antigen is still unknown. Base qualities are not at hand, and no much larger clone is one base apart. The CDR3 has 12 amino acids, counting the end cysteine and phenylalanine. The CDR3 DNA has 36 bases and is translated from base 1. Sequences SNHLY (CDR1) and FYNNEI (CDR2) are obtained from the germline V gene. A distance of 7 bases separates the germline ends of V and J, which lose 1 base and 8 bases respectively. The TCR beta CDR3 regions were amplified from the RNA transcripts. The first round of RT-PCR for the TCR CDR3 was performed with the HTBI primer set and the Qiagen OneStep RT-PCR kit. Libraries were constructed in a second round of multiplex PCR, after which size selection and purification were carried out. Sequencing of the libraries was done on an Illumina HiSeq2000 using paired-end 100 bp reads. On the authors' methods: SOAPnuke was used to process the raw data, with reads discarded if the reads contained adapters or uncalled bases, had a mean Phred below 15, or lacked an exact constant-primer or identifier match. COPE v1.2.5 was used to merge the high-quality paired reads, and each unique nucleotide sequence was defined as a clonotype. MiTCR v1.1 was used to align clonotypes to the IMGT TRBV, TRBD and TRBJ reference segments. The analysis included only V-J combinations with a frequency above 0.0001, which together covered 99% to 99.2% of the repertoires. A TCS score was defined as the ratio between F50 (clonal expansion) and ExV (chaos), using BLOSUM62-based TCRdist between CDR3 peptides within each V-J. Welch's t-statistics and random forest reduced just over 500 V-J features to some 14, which were used in a naive Bayes classifier (R e1071). Thyroid-blood repertoire similarity was quantified with the Morisita-Horn index. The public reads were quality trimmed at Q25 with fastp and then assembled into clones with MiXCR by TCRdb, keeping productive beta chains. All rows with the same CDR3 protein become a single entry with the most common DNA and genes. The authors' filters were not applied to this entry. In all, the sample holds more than 50,000 distinct CDR3 sequences, and around half of those were seen once. 9.5% to 15% of the sample belongs to the ten largest clones.

This specimen belongs to a study of T cells in Graves' hyperthyroidism and ophthalmopathy (dated by TCRdb to the late 2010s). Background on the whole study: Peripheral blood samples were taken at the time of initial diagnosis, prior to any treatment. TCR V-J signatures able to tell the groups apart were searched for in a discovery cohort of 100 or so patients, of whom over 40 had Graves' ophthalmopathy and roughly 59 had stable Graves' hyperthyroidism. Prospective prediction of ophthalmopathy was tested in an independent validation cohort consisting of roughly 20 hyperthyroidism patients and around 17 patients who later progressed to ophthalmopathy. The roughly 90 discovery patients were divided at random into training and test sets in a 7:3 ratio. In addition, the study compared T-cell repertoires in thyroid tissue and in blood from roughly 6 Graves' hyperthyroidism patients. Once sampling was done, hyperthyroidism patients were given methimazole at a starting dose of 30 mg daily, whereas ophthalmopathy patients were given high-dose intravenous methylprednisolone. The paper reports TCR Vbeta CDR3 sequencing of about 140 peripheral blood samples: under 45 ophthalmopathy, under 80 hyperthyroidism and 17 progressor patients. Study-wide conclusions, independent of this receptor: Ophthalmopathy was separated from stable hyperthyroidism by a 13 V-J signature model, with around 90% sensitivity and 81% to 83% specificity obtained in cross-validation and 80%/75% obtained in testing. Most expanded thyroid clonotypes (frequency above 0.001) were also found in blood, which suggests that blood repertoires may mirror thyroid immune responses. During validation, the model predicted progression to ophthalmopathy a median of about 6.3 months ahead of onset, with more than 60% sensitivity and 72.22% specificity. Sample size was not statistically predetermined, and blinding of investigators to group allocation was not performed.

Ophthalmopathy patients had moderately to severely active disease, with a Clinical Activity Score of 3 or more, a NOSPECS grade of 4 or more, and a disease duration of less than 3 months. Exclusion was applied to patients with uncontrolled infections, other autoimmune diseases, pregnancy or lactation. Diagnoses were established on the basis of clinical symptoms, serum thyroxine and TRAb, thyroid ultrasound, and orbital computed tomography. PBMCs were separated from approximately 10 ml of fresh peripheral blood using Ficoll-Paque density gradient centrifugation. Total RNA was extracted using Trizol reagent, and RNA quality was assessed on an Agilent 2100 Bioanalyzer.

The chain is made from TRBV2 and TRBJ2-3, with the D gene not clear enough to name. This TCR derives from a woman aged 25-40 years with Graves' ophthalmopathy. Specimen: blood. The bases read TGTGCCAGCAGTGAAGACTCCGCTACGCAGTATTTT. The translation is CASSEDSATQYF.